This T cell receptor beta chain appears in the sequencing data of a study of T cells after yellow fever vaccination. Study summary: The authors prepared low-cell-number fractions using SMART-Seq v4 Ultra Low Input. Study results and caveats: The secondary response peaked faster, at day 5 versus 15, but was weaker. Primary-vaccination clones mostly resurfaced post-booster (96% CD4, more than 80% CD8).

The CDR3 has 13 amino acids. V was pared by 7 bases and J by 7 bases, with 17 bases between. TCRdb reprocessed the 5' RACE reads with MiXCR, giving one entry per CDR3 protein. The profile covers about 550,000 distinct CDR3 sequences, with about a fifth appearing a single time and approximately 14% taken by the ten largest. About this clonotype itself: Its antigen is as yet unknown.

This receptor was identified in a man aged 25-45 years who received the YFV17D yellow fever vaccine. The source material was PBMCs, sampled 15 days after the yellow fever booster vaccination. This chain connects TRBV12-3 or TRBV12-4 to TRBJ2-7; D is perhaps TRBD2 (5 bases). The CDR3 DNA reads as TGTGCCAGCACCCAAAAATACCCGGGGGAGCAGTACTTC. Protein sequence: CASTQKYPGEQYF.